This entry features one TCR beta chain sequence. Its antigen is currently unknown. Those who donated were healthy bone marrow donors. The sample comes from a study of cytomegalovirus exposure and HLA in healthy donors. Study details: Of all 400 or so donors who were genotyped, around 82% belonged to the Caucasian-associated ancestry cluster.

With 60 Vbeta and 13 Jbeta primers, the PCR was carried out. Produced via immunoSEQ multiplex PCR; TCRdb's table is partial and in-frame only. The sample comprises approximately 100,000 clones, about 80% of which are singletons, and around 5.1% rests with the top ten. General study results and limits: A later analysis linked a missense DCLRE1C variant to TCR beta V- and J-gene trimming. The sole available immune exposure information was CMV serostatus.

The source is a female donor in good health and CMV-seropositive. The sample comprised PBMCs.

The CDR3 region is CASSLGQGASQPQHF. Written as DNA, the CDR3 is TGTGCCAGCTCGTTGGGACAGGGGGCGAGTCAGCCCCAGCATTTT. V usage is TRBV7-2 and J usage is TRBJ1-5, with 12 bases lining up with TRBD1. The germline CDR1 and CDR2 sequences are SGHTA and FQGNSA. Losses at the gene ends were 8 bases for V and 6 bases for J; bases not matched to a gene: 8. The CDR3 runs to 15 residues.